This T cell receptor (beta chain) was captured by sequencing in a study of T-cell memory formation after mild COVID-19. Study context: TCR clusters largely stayed donor specific.

General study results and limits: The study found balanced CD4/CD8 in clones contracting day 15 to 85 and a CD4+ lean in later expanders. Day 37-peaking second-wave clones had unconfirmed SARS-CoV-2 specificity.

The CDR3 has 15 amino acids. CDR1 MNHEY and CDR2 SVGAGI come from the germline V gene. Trimming took off 6 bases at V and 2 bases at J, with 15 bases between the two ends. Ten or more counts support this clonotype. What it recognizes is unknown. The authors produced TCR alpha and TCR beta cDNA libraries with sample barcodes and UMIs by 5'RACE using constant-segment primers. TCRdb independently ran MiXCR on the 5' RACE reads; one entry per CDR3 protein. Found here are almost 550,000 distinct CDR3 sequences, roughly 22% of them singletons; the top ten hold around 13%. This TCR was recovered from an adult woman who had mild COVID-19 (a few samples of this study predate the infection). Cell type and time point are not known. The V gene is TRBV6-5, the J gene TRBJ2-3, with D possibly matching TRBD2 (5 bases). The sequenced sample was PBMCs or a T cell subset sorted from them (not recorded which). The CDR3 DNA is TGTGCCAGCAGGGGCACTAGGACCTCCACAGATACGCAGTATTTT. Translating it yields CASRGTRTSTDTQYF.